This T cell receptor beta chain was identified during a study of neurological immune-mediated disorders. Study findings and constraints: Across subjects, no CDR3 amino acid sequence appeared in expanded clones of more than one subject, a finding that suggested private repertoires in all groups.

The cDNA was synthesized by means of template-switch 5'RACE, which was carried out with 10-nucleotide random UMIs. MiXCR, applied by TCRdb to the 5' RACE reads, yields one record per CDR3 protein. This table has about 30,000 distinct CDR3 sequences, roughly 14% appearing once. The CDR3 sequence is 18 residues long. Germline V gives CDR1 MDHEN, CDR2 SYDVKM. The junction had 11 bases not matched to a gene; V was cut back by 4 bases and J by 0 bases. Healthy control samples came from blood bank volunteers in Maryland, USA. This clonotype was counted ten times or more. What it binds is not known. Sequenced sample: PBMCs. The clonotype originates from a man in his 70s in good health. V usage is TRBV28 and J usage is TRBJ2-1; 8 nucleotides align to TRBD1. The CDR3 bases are TGTGCCAGCAGTTCGCCCTTGGACAGGGTTAGCTCCTACAATGAGCAGTTCTTC. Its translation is CASSSPLDRVSSYNEQFF.